This T cell receptor (beta chain) was recorded in a study of T cell responses to AZD1222 COVID-19 vaccine. Data came from immunoSEQ multiplex PCR; TCRdb stores just in-frame clones and leaves some out. The table has roughly 100,000 clones, 85% to 90% seen once. The V and J ends lost 3 bases and 2 bases, in that order; junction bases with no gene match: 12. The CDR3 length is 19 residues. Germline-derived CDR1 and CDR2 are MNHEY and SVGEGT. The sample in question was peripheral blood, obtained on day 0 of AZD1222 vaccination. This chain uses TRBV6-2 or TRBV6-3 with TRBJ2-7; the match to TRBD2 covers 14 bases. The clonotype was recovered from an adult in good health. The CDR3 nucleotides read TGTGCCAGCAGTTATCCGACTAGCGGGAGGGCCTTTTCCGCCTACGAGCAGTACTTC. Residues: CASSYPTSGRAFSAYEQYF.